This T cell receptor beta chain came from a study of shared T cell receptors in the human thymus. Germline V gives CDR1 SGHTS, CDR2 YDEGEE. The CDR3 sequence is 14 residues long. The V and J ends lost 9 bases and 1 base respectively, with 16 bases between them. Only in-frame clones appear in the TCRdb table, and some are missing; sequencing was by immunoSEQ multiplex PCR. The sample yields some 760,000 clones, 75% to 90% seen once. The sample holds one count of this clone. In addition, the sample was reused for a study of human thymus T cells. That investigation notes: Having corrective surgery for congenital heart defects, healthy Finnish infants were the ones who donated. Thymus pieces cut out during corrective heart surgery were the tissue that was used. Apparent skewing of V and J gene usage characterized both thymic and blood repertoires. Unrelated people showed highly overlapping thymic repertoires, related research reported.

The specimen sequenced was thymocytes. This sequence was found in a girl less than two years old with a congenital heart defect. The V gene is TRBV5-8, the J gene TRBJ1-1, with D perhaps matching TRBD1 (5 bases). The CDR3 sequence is CANVQEQANTEAFF. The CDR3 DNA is TGTGCCAACGTTCAGGAACAGGCGAACACTGAAGCTTTCTTT.